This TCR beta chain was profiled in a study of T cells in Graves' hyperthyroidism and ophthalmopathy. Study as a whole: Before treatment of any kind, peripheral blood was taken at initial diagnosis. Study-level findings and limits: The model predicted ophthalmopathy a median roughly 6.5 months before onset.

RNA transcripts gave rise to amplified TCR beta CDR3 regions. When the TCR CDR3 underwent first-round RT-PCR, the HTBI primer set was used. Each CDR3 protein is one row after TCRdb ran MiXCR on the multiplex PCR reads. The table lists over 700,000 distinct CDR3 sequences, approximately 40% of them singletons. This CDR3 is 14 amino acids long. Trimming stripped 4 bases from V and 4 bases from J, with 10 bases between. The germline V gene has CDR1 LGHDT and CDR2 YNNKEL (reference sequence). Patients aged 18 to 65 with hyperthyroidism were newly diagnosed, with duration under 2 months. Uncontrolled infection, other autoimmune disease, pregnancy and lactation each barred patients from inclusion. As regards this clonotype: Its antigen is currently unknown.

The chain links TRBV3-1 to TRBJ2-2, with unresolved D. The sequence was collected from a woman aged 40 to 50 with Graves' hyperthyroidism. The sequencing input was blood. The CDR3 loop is CASSPRVPTGELFF. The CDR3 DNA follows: TGTGCCAGCAGCCCAAGGGTACCCACCGGGGAGCTGTTTTTT.